The sample holds a few counts of the clone carrying this T cell receptor (beta chain). Its target is unknown. Blood RNA came from unsorted whole blood; germline DNA was also extracted. The sample is drawn from a study of tumor-infiltrating lymphocytes in primary liver carcinoma. Study context: The study included patients who were men and women aged 30 to 69 years.

Study-wide results and caveats: CD8+ and CD4+ repertoires went uncompared, the samples being bulk unsorted. Tumor-adjacent and tumor-blood pairs shared a smaller degree of overlap than tumor region pairs.

Production of TCR beta cDNA used approximately 480 ng total RNA together with a constant-region primer. ARM-PCR was slightly modified, and three nested multiplex PCR rounds with it gave rise to the TCR beta libraries. The first two PCR rounds used TRBV1-TRBV30 primers with a Cbeta primer, about 9 cycles each. MiXCR, run by TCRdb on the multiplex PCR reads, gives a single entry per CDR3 protein. This sample carries 300,000 to 400,000 distinct CDR3 sequences, 65% of them seen once, and the ten largest clones take roughly 6.5%. Trimming took off 1 base at V and 0 bases at J, with 10 bases between the two ends. This CDR3 has 15 residues. CDR1 and CDR2 from the germline V gene are LGHNA and YNFKEQ.

The chain couples TRBV4-2 to TRBJ2-7; D unclear. This sequence was found in a man aged 35-49 years with primary liver carcinoma and hepatitis B virus infection. Sequenced input: peripheral blood. This CDR3 reads CASSQGSQTSYEQYF. Here the CDR3 DNA reads TGTGCCAGCAGCCAAGGAAGTCAGACCTCCTACGAGCAGTACTTC.